These 24 T cell receptor beta chains were all obtained from the same sample, sequenced in a study of cytomegalovirus exposure and HLA in healthy donors (dated by TCRdb to the late 2010s). Libraries were built with the immunoSEQ multiplex PCR assay. A mixture of 60 forward primers for TCR Vbeta segments and 13 reverse primers for TCR Jbeta segments was used in the multiplex PCR. TCRdb stores this immuneACCESS table with in-frame sequences only. Part of the clones is absent; in the studies checked, under half of the shortfall reflects unresolved V genes, and no reason is known for the rest. This sample is represented by roughly 140,000 clones; approximately 79% of them were singletons. Less than 8% of the sample is taken by the ten largest. Sample: PBMCs. The receptors were gathered from a woman aged 40-49 years in good health and CMV-seropositive.

The V and J genes are TRBV9 and TRBJ1-2, with D perhaps matching TRBD1 (5 bases). This CDR3 is built from 15 residues. Deletions cut 4 bases from V and 3 bases from J, with 16 bases between. The germline gives CDR1 SGDLS, CDR2 YYNGEE. The CDR3 is CASSPRRGLDYGYTF. In DNA, the CDR3 is TGTGCCAGCAGCCCCAGAAGGGGACTTGACTATGGCTACACCTTC.

V gene TRBV6-5 combines with J gene TRBJ1-2; possibly TRBD1 for D (5 bases). The CDR3 runs 16 residues. Germline V gives CDR1 MNHEY, CDR2 SVGAGI. The germline V and J ends were trimmed by 0 bases and 8 bases, with 19 bases remaining between them. The CDR3 nucleotides read TGTGCCAGCAGTTACTCGATGCCCGCAGGGATGGGGGGCTACACCTTC. Protein sequence: CASSYSMPAGMGGYTF.

Only a few counts were recorded for this clone. The V and J genes are TRBV7-9 and TRBJ1-4; D is perhaps TRBD1 (6 bases). In germline, CDR1 is SEHNR, CDR2 FQNEAQ (reference sequence). Deletions cut 4 bases from V and 7 bases from J, with 13 bases between. This CDR3 is 14 amino acids long. The DNA of the CDR3 is TGTGCCAGCAGCTACCAGGGGTACCCTGAAAAACTGTTTTTT. Protein product: CASSYQGYPEKLFF.

This chain's CDR3 is CASSLGGTGNNYGYTF. CDR3 nucleotide sequence: TGTGCCAGCAGCTTGGGCGGGACAGGAAATAACTATGGCTACACCTTC. The chain recombines TRBV5-6 with TRBJ1-2; 8 bases agree with TRBD1. Germline V CDR1 and CDR2: SGHDT, YYEEEE. The V and J ends lost 0 bases and 1 base, in that order; junction bases with no gene match: 5. The CDR3 totals 16 residues.

The chain combines TRBV18 with TRBJ1-1; D perhaps matches TRBD1 (6 bases). Trimming pared 4 bases from V and 1 base from J, leaving 13 bases between. The CDR3 has 15 residues. Looked up from germline, CDR1 is KGHSH and CDR2 is LQKENI. Here the CDR3 reads CASSRQTGANTEAFF. The CDR3 DNA sequence: TGTGCCAGCTCACGACAGACAGGAGCGAACACTGAAGCTTTCTTT. Supplemented by reference TRBV18 and TRBJ1-1, the full variable domain reads NAGVMQNPRHLVRRRGQEARLRCSPMKGHSHVYWYRQLPEEGLKFMVYLQKENIIDESGMPKERFSAEFPKEGPSILRIQQVVRGDSAAYFCASSRQTGANTEAFFGQGTRLTVV.

This clone was seen a few times. The J gene is TRBJ1-5, the V gene TRBV5-6, with D possibly TRBD1 on 6 matching bases. CDR1 SGHDT and CDR2 YYEEEE come from the germline V gene. V was clipped by 0 bases and J by 9 bases, with 16 bases between them. This CDR3 region has 15 residues. The CDR3 nucleotides read TGTGCCAGCAGCTTGGGGCAGGGGACCGCATCGCCCCAGCATTTT. Translating gives CASSLGQGTASPQHF.

This chain uses TRBV10-3 with TRBJ2-1, with 14 bases fitting TRBD2. Trimming removed 10 bases from V and 5 bases from J; junction bases left unmatched: 4. The CDR3 is 14 amino acids. Germline values: CDR1 ENHRY, CDR2 SYGVKD. The CDR3 here is CATRTSGGHNEQFF. DNA for the CDR3: TGTGCCACCAGGACTAGCGGGGGGCACAATGAGCAGTTCTTC.

The table lists this clone with a count of one. The chain carries TRBV28 and TRBJ1-6; D call uncertain. Trimming removed 5 bases from V and 10 bases from J, with 15 bases in between. Germline CDR1 is MDHEN and CDR2 is SYDVKM. The CDR3 sequence is 14 residues long. The CDR3 loop reads CASSPALLQSPLHF. CDR3 nucleotides: TGTGCCAGCAGTCCAGCCCTATTACAGTCACCCCTCCACTTT.

Only a few counts were recorded for this clone. The rearrangement uses TRBV4-1 and TRBJ1-2, with D possibly TRBD1 on 5 matching bases. Trimming removed 1 base at V and 6 bases at J, with 21 bases between. Germline loops: CDR1 MGHRA, CDR2 YSYEKL. The CDR3 has 17 residues. CDR3 region: CASSQAQVVTANDGYTF. CDR3 nucleotide sequence: TGCGCCAGCAGCCAAGCGCAGGTGGTGACAGCAAACGATGGCTACACCTTC.

V is TRBV28 and J is TRBJ2-1, with TRBD2 as a possible D gene (5 bases). CDR1 is MDHEN, CDR2 SYDVKM, per germline. CDR3 length: 12 amino acids. Deletions cut 2 bases from V and 7 bases from J, with 6 bases between. The CDR3 DNA is TGTGCCAGCAGTTTACGGGATAATGAGCAGTTCTTC. It encodes CASSLRDNEQFF.

This rearrangement joins TRBV28 to TRBJ2-5, with D tentatively TRBD1 (7 bases). Germline CDR1 and CDR2: MDHEN and SYDVKM. V was shortened by 10 bases and J by 1 base, with 22 bases between the two germline ends. This CDR3 is 16 amino acids long. The CDR3 loop is CAINPSRGAPQETQYF. DNA for the CDR3: TGTGCCATCAACCCTAGCAGGGGGGCCCCCCAAGAGACCCAGTACTTC.

V gene TRBV7-9 combines with J gene TRBJ1-6; TRBD1 agrees at 9 bases. Per germline, CDR1 SEHNR and CDR2 FQNEAQ (reference sequence). CDR3 length: 17 residues. With V trimmed by 5 bases and J by 9 bases, 14 bases remained unmatched. In DNA, the CDR3 is TGTGCCAGCAGCACGCTAAAGGGCGGGACAGGGAGTTCACCCCTCCACTTT. Its protein product is CASSTLKGGTGSSPLHF.

The chain carries TRBV19 and TRBJ2-7; no clear D gene. Germline V CDR1 and CDR2: LNHDA, SQIVND (reference sequence). Trimming took off 1 base at V and 3 bases at J, with 7 bases between the two ends. The CDR3 covers 13 residues. CDR3 in amino acids: CASSIGASYEQYF. In nucleotides, the CDR3 is TGTGCCAGTAGTATAGGTGCCAGCTACGAGCAGTACTTC.

Comment on this clone: An end of the junction differs from the germline gene, which may be a read error. The rearrangement links TRBV7-9 to TRBJ2-7; TRBD2 matches at 9 bases. Germline values: CDR1 SEHNR, CDR2 FQNEAQ (reference sequence). This CDR3 is 14 amino acids long. CDR3 coding DNA: TGTTCCAGCAGCTTTAGCGGGGGTAGCGACGAGCAGTACTTC. It is translated as CSSSFSGGSDEQYF.

This clone was seen once. The V gene is TRBV5-1, the J gene TRBJ2-1; D remains ambiguous. The CDR3 extends over 14 amino acids. CDR1 is SGHRS and CDR2 is YFSETQ in the germline V gene. V gave up 0 bases and J gave up 8 bases, with 12 bases separating them. As DNA, the CDR3 is TGCGCCAGCAGCTTGGCGGTTACGGTCGATGAGCAGTTCTTC. This translates into CASSLAVTVDEQFF.

The chain couples TRBV11-2 to TRBJ2-5; 7 bases agree with TRBD2. Looked up from germline, CDR1 is SGHAT and CDR2 is FQNNGV. V trimming: 0 bases; J trimming: 1 base; junction bases outside the gene matches: 5. The CDR3 contains 16 residues. CDR3: CASSLDLRGTQETQYF. The CDR3 coding sequence is TGTGCCAGCAGCTTAGATCTGCGGGGGACCCAAGAGACCCAGTACTTC. The whole variable domain, remainder taken from reference TRBV11-2 and TRBJ2-5, is EAGVAQSPRYKIIEKRQSVAFWCNPISGHATLYWYQQILGQGPKLLIQFQNNGVVDDSQLPKDRFSAERLKGVDSTLKIQPAKLEDSAVYLCASSLDLRGTQETQYFGPGTRLLVL.

The chain uses TRBV30 and TRBJ1-5; D is possibly TRBD1 (6 bases). The length of the CDR3 is 13 residues. With 1 base removed from V and 2 bases from J, the gap between germline ends came to 6 bases. In germline, CDR1 is GTSNPN, CDR2 SVGIG (reference sequence). This CDR3 reads CAWSDRGNQPQHF. CDR3 DNA: TGTGCCTGGAGTGACAGGGGCAATCAGCCCCAGCATTTT.

This chain joins TRBV20-1 and TRBJ2-5, with a weak D call TRBD2 (6 bases). Germline V gene lookup returns CDR1 DFQATT and CDR2 SNEGSKA (reference sequence). The CDR3 is 11 amino acids. With 3 bases removed from V and 12 bases from J, the gap between germline ends came to 14 bases. Here the CDR3 DNA reads TGCAGTGCTAGTAAGGACTATAATAAGTACTTC. Encoded protein: CSASKDYNKYF.

This clone was seen more than once but under ten times. This chain joins TRBV19 and TRBJ2-3; D perhaps matches TRBD2 (6 bases). Germline V gene data show CDR1 as LNHDA and CDR2 as SQIVND (reference sequence). This CDR3 contains 12 residues. Trimming shortened V by 5 bases and J by 7 bases, and 10 bases separated the two germline ends. The CDR3 sequence: CASSATSYTQYF. The CDR3 coding sequence is TGTGCCAGTAGTGCCACTAGCTATACGCAGTATTTT.

Here the CDR3 reads CASRSSGEAGELFF. CDR3 in DNA: TGTGCCAGTAGATCCAGCGGGGAGGCCGGGGAGCTGTTTTTT. The chain carries TRBV19 and TRBJ2-2; 7 nucleotides agree with TRBD2. CDR1 and CDR2 from the germline V gene are LNHDA and SQIVND (reference sequence). The V and J ends lost 6 bases and 6 bases, in that order; junction bases with no gene match: 7. The CDR3 consists of 14 residues.

Details on this clone: Because the CDR3's place on the DNA is in doubt, the DNA is left out and the CDR3 is given as listed by TCRdb. The chain uses TRBV21-1 and TRBJ2-2; the table's D call, TRBD1, has no DNA check behind it. TRBV21-1 is assigned pseudogene status. The length of the CDR3 is 17 amino acids, counting both ends. The CDR3 sequence: CASIVGQGTRRAGELFF.

CDR3 nucleotides: TGTGCCAGCAGGGCCGGGACAGACGAGCAGTTCTTC. Protein sequence: CASRAGTDEQFF. The V gene is TRBV5-6, the J gene TRBJ2-1; TRBD1 matches at 7 bases. V was clipped by 5 bases and J by 10 bases; unmatched bases: 6. The length of the CDR3 is 12 residues. Germline V gene lookup returns CDR1 SGHDT and CDR2 YYEEEE.

This chain joins TRBV5-1 and TRBJ2-2; a weak D match, TRBD1 (6 bases). Trimming took 7 bases from V and 4 from J, leaving 14 bases between them. Germline-derived CDR1 and CDR2 are SGHRS and YFSETQ. CDR3 length equals 14 residues. CDR3 in amino acids: CASARTGTTGELFF. Written as DNA, the CDR3 is TGCGCCAGCGCCCGAACAGGGACCACCGGGGAGCTGTTTTTT.

The chain has TRBV6-1 and TRBJ1-6; D gene unclear. The V end was cut by 4 bases, the J end by 0 bases, with 13 bases between. This CDR3 region has 17 residues. The germline V gene has CDR1 MNHNS and CDR2 SASEGT. In nucleotides, the CDR3 is TGTGCCAGCAGTGGGCCCGTCTCCCTCTCCTATAATTCACCCCTCCACTTT. This encodes CASSGPVSLSYNSPLHF.